The rows below give T cell receptor beta chains drawn from one sample of a study of T-cell reconstitution after alpha-beta-depleted transplantation in children. TCRdb independently ran MiXCR on the PCR reads; one entry per CDR3 protein. Of around 410,000 distinct CDR3 sequences in the sample, roughly 11% were seen once. The sequencing used PBMCs from the stem cell graft donor, collected from the stem cell graft. These receptors were taken from a human donor who donated a stem cell graft to a child with acute myeloid leukemia. CDR3s include the opening cysteine and the closing phenylalanine or tryptophan. Fields, in order: clone size, CDR3 length, J gene, D gene, V gene, CDR3 DNA, CDR3 protein. A D gene is named only where the DNA matches it firmly. Clone size is given for some rows only: seen once, a few or many times, or a class if the clone is expanded.

few 14 TRBJ2-3 TRBD2 TRBV12-3/TRBV12-4 TGTGCCAGCAGTTTTAGATCGGGGGGGGATACGCAGTATTTT CASSFRSGGDTQYF
many 17 TRBJ2-3 TRBD2 TRBV24-1 TGTGCCACCAGTGCCAAAGGACTAGCGGGAGGAGGAGATACGCAGTATTTT CATSAKGLAGGGDTQYF
few 16 TRBJ2-1 TRBD2 TRBV20-1 TGCAGTGCTAGAGACATACGCGGGGGGCCCTACAATGAGCAGTTCTTC CSARDIRGGPYNEQFF
few 17 TRBJ1-4 - TRBV12-3/TRBV12-4 TGTGCCAGCAGTTTTGGGGGGGGCCACCCAACTAATGAAAAACTGTTTTTT CASSFGGGHPTNEKLFF
few 14 TRBJ2-1 - TRBV20-1 TGCAGTGCCACGGTTCCAGGAAGCTACAATGAGCAGTTCTTC CSATVPGSYNEQFF
- 14 TRBJ2-7 TRBD1 TRBV5-1 TGCGCCAGGACCCGGGACAGGGATGTATACGAGCAGTACTTC CARTRDRDVYEQYF
- 13 TRBJ2-1 - TRBV2 TGTGCCAGCAGTGAATATGGGAAGGCTGAGCAGTTCTTC CASSEYGKAEQFF
few 14 TRBJ2-5 - TRBV7-6 TGTGCCAGCAGCTTGTCAGCCGGGGGTGAGACCCAGTACTTC CASSLSAGGETQYF
- 15 TRBJ2-3 TRBD2 TRBV7-2 TGTGCCAGCAGCACTAGCGGTTCTAGCACAGATACGCAGTATTTT CASSTSGSSTDTQYF
- 13 TRBJ1-6 TRBD1 TRBV30 TGTGCCTCAACAGCAGGGGGAGGTTCACCCCTCCACTTT CASTAGGGSPLHF
- 15 TRBJ1-5 TRBD1 TRBV15 TGTGCCACCAGCAGGACCCGGGACAGGGATCAGCCCCAGCATTTT CATSRTRDRDQPQHF
few 13 TRBJ1-2 - TRBV10-3 TGTGCCATCACCTCGGATACTAACTATGGCTACACCTTC CAITSDTNYGYTF
- 15 TRBJ1-2 - TRBV4-2 TGTGCCAGCAGCCAAGAACAGGGAATTTTCTATGGCTACACCTTC CASSQEQGIFYGYTF
- 15 TRBJ2-5 TRBD1 TRBV7-6 TGTGCCAGCAGCTCGATTCCCGGGACAGGGGAGACCCAGTACTTC CASSSIPGTGETQYF
many 14 TRBJ2-4 - TRBV20-1 TGCAGTGCTAACCCGCAGGGGGCCAAAAACATTCAGTACTTC CSANPQGAKNIQYF
many 15 TRBJ2-7 - TRBV27 TGTGCCAGCAGAAGGACAGCTTCTAATTACTACGAGCAGTACTTC CASRRTASNYYEQYF
few 12 TRBJ1-2 TRBD1 TRBV3-1 TGTGCCAGCAGCCAGTACCAGGGGGTTAACACCTTC CASSQYQGVNTF
- 17 TRBJ2-1 TRBD2 TRBV20-1 TGCAGTGCTAGAGCGGGTAGCGGGAGGTTTGTCTACAATGAGCAGTTCTTC CSARAGSGRFVYNEQFF
few 18 TRBJ1-2 TRBD1 TRBV11-1 TGTGCCAGCAGCTCAGTCCCGGGACAGGGATTAGCTAACTATGGCTACACCTTC CASSSVPGQGLANYGYTF
- 13 TRBJ2-5 - TRBV30 TGTGCCTCAACCTTACTAGCTCAAGAGACCCAGTACTTC CASTLLAQETQYF
few 11 TRBJ1-2 - TRBV20-1 TGCAGTGCTAGAGATCGGTTAAGCTACACCTTC CSARDRLSYTF
few 15 TRBJ1-3 - TRBV12-3/TRBV12-4 TGTGCCAGCGAAACGGGGAAAGCTACTGGAAACACCATATATTTT CASETGKATGNTIYF
few 13 TRBJ2-5 - TRBV24-1 TGTGCCACCAGCGATGGGGGTCGGGAGACCCAGTACTTC CATSDGGRETQYF
- 13 TRBJ1-1 - TRBV5-6 TGTGCCAGCAGCAATTCCATGAGGGCTGAAGCTTTCTTT CASSNSMRAEAFF
- 13 TRBJ2-5 TRBD1 TRBV14 TGTGCCATCTCTCGAGGCAGTGGGACAGCCCAGTACTTC CAISRGSGTAQYF
few 13 TRBJ2-1 TRBD2 TRBV27 TGTGCCAGTGGGCTAGCGGGAAAAAATGAGCAGTTCTTC CASGLAGKNEQFF
few 13 TRBJ2-1 - TRBV20-1 TGCAGTGCCCCCGGCGGTCGCGTGGATGAGCAGTTCTTC CSAPGGRVDEQFF
few 16 TRBJ1-1 TRBD1 TRBV5-1 TGCGCCAGCAGCTTGGCGACAGGGGGCCAGGACACTGAAGCTTTCTTT CASSLATGGQDTEAFF
many 13 TRBJ2-7 TRBD2 TRBV20-1 TGCAGTGCGACCGGGACTAGTCTCTACGAGCAGTACTTC CSATGTSLYEQYF
few 15 TRBJ2-7 - TRBV7-2 TGTGCCAGCAGCTTAGTGAGGGGGATAGGCTACGAGCAGTACTTC CASSLVRGIGYEQYF
few 12 TRBJ1-2 - TRBV29-1 TGCAGCGTTGATCAGGATGGTGGGGGCTACACCTTC CSVDQDGGGYTF
- 15 TRBJ2-7 - TRBV7-2 TGTGCCAGCAGCAACCCCGGTTTAGGCCTCTACGAGCAGTACTTC CASSNPGLGLYEQYF
- 13 TRBJ2-5 - TRBV10-3 TGTGCCATCAGTGCCCCCAGCCGAGGGACCCAGTACTTC CAISAPSRGTQYF
few 15 TRBJ2-1 - TRBV3-1 TGTGCCAGCAGCCAAGATAGGCAGGCCTACAATGAGCAGTTCTTC CASSQDRQAYNEQFF
- 15 TRBJ1-5 TRBD1 TRBV15 TGTGCCACCAGCAGAGATGGGACAGCTTATCAGCCCCAGCATTTT CATSRDGTAYQPQHF
- 15 TRBJ2-5 TRBD1 TRBV5-6 TGTGCCAGCAGCCTAGAAGGGACAGATCAAGAGACCCAGTACTTC CASSLEGTDQETQYF
many 15 TRBJ2-5 - TRBV7-2 TGTGCCAGCAGCCGGAGGTCAGCGTTCCAAGAGACCCAGTACTTC CASSRRSAFQETQYF
- 15 TRBJ2-5 - TRBV29-1 TGCAGCGTTGAAGATCTGGGGGTCAGGGCTGAGACCCAGTACTTC CSVEDLGVRAETQYF
few 10 TRBJ2-1 - TRBV29-1 TGCAGCGTTGGGGAACGTGAGCAGTTCTTC CSVGEREQFF
- 15 TRBJ2-2 TRBD2 TRBV6-5 TGTGCCAGCAGTTACGTGCCTAGCGGGGACTGGGAGCTGTTTTTT CASSYVPSGDWELFF
many 15 TRBJ1-1 - TRBV6-5 TGTGCCAGCAGTAACCCAGGGTTCAATCGTCCTGAAGCTTTCTTT CASSNPGFNRPEAFF
few 13 TRBJ2-1 - TRBV12-3/TRBV12-4 TGTGCCAGCAGAATTGTCGGTTACAATGAGCAGTTCTTC CASRIVGYNEQFF
- 16 TRBJ2-1 TRBD2 TRBV3-1 TGTGCCAGCAGTCCCCGAGGACTAGCGGGTGTCAATGAGCAGTTCTTC CASSPRGLAGVNEQFF
many 13 TRBJ1-4 - TRBV10-3 TGTGCCATCAGTGATGTGGGCGGTGAAAAACTGTTTTTT CAISDVGGEKLFF
- 15 TRBJ1-4 - TRBV20-1 TGCAGTGCTAGAAATGCAGGTTCGGCTAATGAAAAACTGTTTTTT CSARNAGSANEKLFF
few 13 TRBJ2-7 - TRBV6-2/TRBV6-3 TGTGCCAGCAGTTACAGGGAATCCTACGAGCAGTACTTC CASSYRESYEQYF
- 16 TRBJ2-1 - TRBV21-1 TGTGCCAGCAGCCCCTGGACAGTGAGCTCCTACAATGAGCAGTTCTTC CASSPWTVSSYNEQFF
- 13 TRBJ2-1 - TRBV15 TGTGCCACCAGCATAAGCCTCCCCCATGAGCAGTTCTTC CATSISLPHEQFF